Below, one TCR beta chain is given with its context. Its specificity is unknown. This sample is drawn from a study of blood T cells in healthy people across ages. Study outcomes and limitations: Diversity estimates from one million T cells were considered underestimates.

There are 17 residues in the CDR3. Germline V gene sequence: CDR1 SEHNR, CDR2 FQNEAQ (reference sequence). The V end lost 5 bases, the J end lost 8 bases, and 25 bases lay between the germline ends. Combining a sample-barcoded 5' primer with a J-beta primer mix, a second PCR ran for about 6 to 12 cycles. Via MiXCR, TCRdb re-called the 5' RACE reads, giving one row per CDR3 protein. This table holds hundreds of thousands of distinct CDR3 sequences, 29% found once. This chain links TRBV7-9 with TRBJ2-1; D might be TRBD2 (5 bases). Source material: blood. This TCR was recovered from a woman aged 80 or older in good health. The CDR3 coding sequence is TGTGCCAGCAGCGCCCGCCTCGTCGGAGGAATGGGCGATGAGCAGTTCTTC. Amino acid sequence: CASSARLVGGMGDEQFF.